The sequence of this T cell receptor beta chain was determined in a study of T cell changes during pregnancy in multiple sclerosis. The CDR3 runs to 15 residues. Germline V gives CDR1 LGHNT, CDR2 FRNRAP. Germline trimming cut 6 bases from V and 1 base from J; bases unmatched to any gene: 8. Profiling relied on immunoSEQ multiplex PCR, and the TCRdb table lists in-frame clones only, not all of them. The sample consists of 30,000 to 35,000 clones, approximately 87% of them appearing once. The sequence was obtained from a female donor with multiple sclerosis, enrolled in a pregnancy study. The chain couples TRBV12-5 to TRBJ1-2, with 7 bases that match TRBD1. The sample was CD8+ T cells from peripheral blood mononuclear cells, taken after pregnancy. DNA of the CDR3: TGTGCTAGTGGGGAGACAGGGACGATTAACTATGGCTACACCTTC. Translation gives CASGETGTINYGYTF.